This T cell receptor beta chain was identified in a study of shared clonotypes between healthy human individuals. Donors comprised healthy HIV-negative adults lacking recent acute infections or vaccinations. The CDR3 loop spans 16 amino acids. V dropped 0 bases and J dropped 5; count of bases not matched to a gene: 4. Germline V CDR1 and CDR2: SGHDT, YYEEEE. Using immunoSEQ multiplex PCR, the repertoire was profiled, and TCRdb retains in-frame clones only, with some absent. The data show 450,000 to 600,000 clones, 79% seen once. This clonotype originated in a woman aged 40 to 50 in good health. Some clones in this sample may be carry-over from other donors' samples. Specimen: PBMCs. V gene TRBV5-6 combines with J gene TRBJ2-2; 10 nucleotides align to TRBD2. This CDR3 is CASSLGLAGVTGELFF. The CDR3 DNA follows: TGTGCCAGCAGCTTGGGCCTAGCGGGGGTAACCGGGGAGCTGTTTTTT.